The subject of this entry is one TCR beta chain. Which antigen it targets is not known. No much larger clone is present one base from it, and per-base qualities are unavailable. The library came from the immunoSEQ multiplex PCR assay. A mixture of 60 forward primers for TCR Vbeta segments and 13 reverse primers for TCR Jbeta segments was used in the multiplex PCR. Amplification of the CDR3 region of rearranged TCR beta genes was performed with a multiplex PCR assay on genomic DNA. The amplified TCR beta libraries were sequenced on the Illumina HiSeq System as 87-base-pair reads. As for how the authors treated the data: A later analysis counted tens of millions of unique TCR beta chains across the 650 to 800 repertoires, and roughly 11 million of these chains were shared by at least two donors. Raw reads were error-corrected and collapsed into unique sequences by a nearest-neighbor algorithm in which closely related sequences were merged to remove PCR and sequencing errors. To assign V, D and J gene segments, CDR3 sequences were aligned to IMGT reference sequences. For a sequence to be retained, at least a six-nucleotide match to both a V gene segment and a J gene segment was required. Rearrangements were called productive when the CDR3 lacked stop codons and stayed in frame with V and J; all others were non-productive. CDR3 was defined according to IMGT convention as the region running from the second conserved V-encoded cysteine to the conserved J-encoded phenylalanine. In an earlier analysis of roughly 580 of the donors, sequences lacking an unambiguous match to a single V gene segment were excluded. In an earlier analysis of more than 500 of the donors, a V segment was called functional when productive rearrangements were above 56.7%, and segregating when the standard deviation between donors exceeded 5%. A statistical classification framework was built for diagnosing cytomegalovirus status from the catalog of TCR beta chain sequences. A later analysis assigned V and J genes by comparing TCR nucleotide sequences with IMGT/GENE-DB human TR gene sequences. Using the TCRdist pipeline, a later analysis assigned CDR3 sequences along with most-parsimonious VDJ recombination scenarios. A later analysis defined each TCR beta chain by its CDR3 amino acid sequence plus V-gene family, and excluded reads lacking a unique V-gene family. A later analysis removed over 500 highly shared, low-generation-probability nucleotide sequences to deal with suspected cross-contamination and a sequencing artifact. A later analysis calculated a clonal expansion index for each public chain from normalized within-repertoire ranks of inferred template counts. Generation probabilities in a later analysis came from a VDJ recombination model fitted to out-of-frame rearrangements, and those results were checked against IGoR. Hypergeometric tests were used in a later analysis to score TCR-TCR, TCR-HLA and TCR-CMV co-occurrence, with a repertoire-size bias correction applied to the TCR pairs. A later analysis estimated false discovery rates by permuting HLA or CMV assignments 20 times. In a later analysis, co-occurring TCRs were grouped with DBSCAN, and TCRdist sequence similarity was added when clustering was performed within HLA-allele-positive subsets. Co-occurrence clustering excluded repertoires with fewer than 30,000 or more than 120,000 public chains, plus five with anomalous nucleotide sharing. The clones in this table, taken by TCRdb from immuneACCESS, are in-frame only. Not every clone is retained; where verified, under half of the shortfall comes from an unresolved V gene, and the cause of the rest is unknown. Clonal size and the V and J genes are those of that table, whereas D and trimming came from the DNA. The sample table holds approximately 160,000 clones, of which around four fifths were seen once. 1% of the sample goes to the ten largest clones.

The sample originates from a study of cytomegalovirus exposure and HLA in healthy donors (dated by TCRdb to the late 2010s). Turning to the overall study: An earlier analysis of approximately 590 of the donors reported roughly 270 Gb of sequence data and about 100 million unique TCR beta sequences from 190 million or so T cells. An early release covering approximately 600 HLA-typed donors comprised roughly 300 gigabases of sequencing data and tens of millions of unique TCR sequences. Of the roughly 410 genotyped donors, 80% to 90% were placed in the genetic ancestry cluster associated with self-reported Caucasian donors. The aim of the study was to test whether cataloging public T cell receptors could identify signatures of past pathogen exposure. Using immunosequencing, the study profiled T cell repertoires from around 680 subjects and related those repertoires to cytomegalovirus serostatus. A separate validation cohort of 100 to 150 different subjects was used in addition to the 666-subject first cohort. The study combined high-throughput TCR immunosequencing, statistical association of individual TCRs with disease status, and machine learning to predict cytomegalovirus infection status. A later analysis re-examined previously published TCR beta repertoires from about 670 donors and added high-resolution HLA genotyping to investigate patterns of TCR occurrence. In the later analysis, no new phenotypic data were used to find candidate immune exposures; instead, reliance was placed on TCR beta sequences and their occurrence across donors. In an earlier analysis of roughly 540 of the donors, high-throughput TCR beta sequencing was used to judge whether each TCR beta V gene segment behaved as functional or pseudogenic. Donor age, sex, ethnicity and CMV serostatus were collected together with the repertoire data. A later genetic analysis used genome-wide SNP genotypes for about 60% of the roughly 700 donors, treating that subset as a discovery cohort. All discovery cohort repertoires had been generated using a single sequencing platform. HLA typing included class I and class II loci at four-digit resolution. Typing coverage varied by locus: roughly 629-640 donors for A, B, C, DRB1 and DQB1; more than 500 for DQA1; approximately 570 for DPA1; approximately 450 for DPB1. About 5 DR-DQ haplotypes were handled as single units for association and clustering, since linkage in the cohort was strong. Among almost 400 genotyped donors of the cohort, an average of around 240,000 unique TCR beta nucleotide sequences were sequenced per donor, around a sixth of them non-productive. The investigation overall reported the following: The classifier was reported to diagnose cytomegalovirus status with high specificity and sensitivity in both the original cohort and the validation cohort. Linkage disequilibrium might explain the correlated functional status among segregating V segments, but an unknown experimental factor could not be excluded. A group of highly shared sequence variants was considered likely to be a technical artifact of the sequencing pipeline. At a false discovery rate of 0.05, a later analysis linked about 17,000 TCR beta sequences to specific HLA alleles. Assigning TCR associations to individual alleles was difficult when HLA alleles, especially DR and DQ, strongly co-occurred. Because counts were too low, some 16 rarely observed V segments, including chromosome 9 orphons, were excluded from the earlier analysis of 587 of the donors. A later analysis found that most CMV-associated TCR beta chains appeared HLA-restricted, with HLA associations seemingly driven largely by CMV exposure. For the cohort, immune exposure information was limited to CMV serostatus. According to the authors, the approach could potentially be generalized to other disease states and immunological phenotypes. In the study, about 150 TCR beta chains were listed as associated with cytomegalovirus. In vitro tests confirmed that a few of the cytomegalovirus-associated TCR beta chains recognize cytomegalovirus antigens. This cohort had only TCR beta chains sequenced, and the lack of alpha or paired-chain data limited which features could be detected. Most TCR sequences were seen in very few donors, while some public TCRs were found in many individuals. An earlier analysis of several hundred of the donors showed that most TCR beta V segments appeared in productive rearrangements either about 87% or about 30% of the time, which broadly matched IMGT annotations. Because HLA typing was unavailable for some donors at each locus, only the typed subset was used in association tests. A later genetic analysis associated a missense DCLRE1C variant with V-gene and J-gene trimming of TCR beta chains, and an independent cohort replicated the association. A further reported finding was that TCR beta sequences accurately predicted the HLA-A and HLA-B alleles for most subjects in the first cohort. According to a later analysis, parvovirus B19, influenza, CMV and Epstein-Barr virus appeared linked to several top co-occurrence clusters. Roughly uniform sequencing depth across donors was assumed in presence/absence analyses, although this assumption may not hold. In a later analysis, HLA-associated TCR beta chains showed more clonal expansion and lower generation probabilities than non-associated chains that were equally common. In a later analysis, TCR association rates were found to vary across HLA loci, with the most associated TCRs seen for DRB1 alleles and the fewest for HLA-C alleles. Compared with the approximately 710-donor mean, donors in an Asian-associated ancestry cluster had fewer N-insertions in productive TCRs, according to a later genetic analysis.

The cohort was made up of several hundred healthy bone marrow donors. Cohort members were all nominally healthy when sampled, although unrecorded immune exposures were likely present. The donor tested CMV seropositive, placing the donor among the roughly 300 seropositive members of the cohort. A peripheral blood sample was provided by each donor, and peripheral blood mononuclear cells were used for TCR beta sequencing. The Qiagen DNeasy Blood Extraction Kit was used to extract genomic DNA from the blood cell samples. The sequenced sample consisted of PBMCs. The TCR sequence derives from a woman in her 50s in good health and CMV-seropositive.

The CDR3 is CASSSPQGFTEAFF. Read as DNA, the sequence is TGTGCCAGCAGTTCACCACAGGGGTTCACTGAAGCTTTCTTT. The V gene is TRBV28 and the J gene is TRBJ1-1, and TRBD1 matches 7 of the central bases. The CDR3 contains 14 residues, cysteine and phenylalanine counted. Left in the record is the CDR3 DNA by itself, 42 bases read in frame from the first base. Here V drops 4 bases and J drops 4 bases, and the junction holds 6 bases not matched to any gene. CDR1 and CDR2 (MDHEN, SYDVKM) derive from the germline V gene.